The clone carrying this TCR beta chain was counted a few times. No antigen is known for it. TCRdb itself ran the reads through MiXCR, one entry per CDR3 protein. The profile shows about 500,000 distinct CDR3 sequences, around a third of them singletons. The sample comes from a study of T cell repertoires in cytomegalovirus infection. Study-wide context: Researchers turned to recently identified HLA-C-restricted CMV epitopes as well as well-studied HLA-B-restricted ones. TCR beta signatures that were public indicated CMV infection and matching HLA type. Study results and limitations: Across the ex vivo response, the dominant clonotypes were HLA-C-restricted CMV-specific TCR beta clonotypes.

CDR3 size: 15 residues. V lost 8 bases, J lost 4 bases, and 17 bases lay in between. Sample: cultured PBMCs, taken from culture after CMV antigen stimulation. The clonotype was recovered from a human donor in good health (CMV status not recorded). Some clones in this sample may be carry-over from other donors' samples. V and J are TRBV12-3 or TRBV12-4 and TRBJ2-2; maybe TRBD1 (6 bases). The chain's CDR3 is CASRSGAGITGELFF. CDR3 coding DNA: TGTGCCAGCCGCTCAGGGGCAGGGATCACCGGGGAGCTGTTTTTT.